Presented here are 9 T cell receptor beta chains from one specimen sequenced in a study of Graves' ophthalmopathy and Graves' hyperthyroidism. Scientists amplified the TCR beta CDR3 regions from RNA transcripts. First-round RT-PCR with HTBI primers preceded a second-round multiplex PCR. TCRdb fed the multiplex PCR reads into MiXCR, producing one record per CDR3 protein. This sample carries more than 550,000 distinct CDR3 sequences, just over 40% of them seen once, and the ten largest clones take 3% to 3.5%. The sequencing input was peripheral blood. Receptor source: an adult man with Graves' ophthalmopathy.

This clonotype was recorded many times. The rearrangement uses TRBV29-1 and TRBJ2-7, with 9 nucleotides matching TRBD1. The V and J ends lost 5 bases and 5 bases, in that order; junction bases with no gene match: 10. Germline V gene sequence: CDR1 SQVTM, CDR2 ANQGSEA. This CDR3 has 14 amino acids. CDR3 sequence (DNA): TGCAGCGTTCCTTCCGGGACAGGGATCCACGAGCAGTACTTC. Translating it yields CSVPSGTGIHEQYF.

Details on this clonotype: This may be a read error: a much more frequent sequence differs by one nucleotide. The rearrangement uses TRBV7-9 and TRBJ1-2, with D possibly being TRBD1 (5 bases). CDR1 is SEHNR, CDR2 FQNEAQ, per germline (reference sequence). The CDR3 totals 14 residues. DNA of the CDR3: TGTACCAGCAGCCCGTTGGTGGGGGAATCTGGCTACACCTTC. As protein: CTSSPLVGESGYTF.

This clonotype was picked up a small number of times. V gene TRBV6-4 combines with J gene TRBJ2-7; D unresolved. This CDR3 has 13 amino acids. Trimming cost V 6 bases and J 0 bases, with 9 bases left between them. Germline-derived CDR1 and CDR2 are MRHNA and SNTAGT. As DNA, the CDR3 is TGTGCCAGCAGAGACATTACCTCCTACGAGCAGTACTTC. Its protein is CASRDITSYEQYF.

Many counts were recorded for this clonotype. The chain recombines TRBV7-9 with TRBJ2-7; D unresolved. The V gene lost 1 base and the J gene lost 5 bases, with 12 bases spanning the gap. The CDR3 sequence is 14 residues long. Germline CDR1 reads SEHNR; CDR2 reads FQNEAQ (reference sequence). The CDR3 sequence: CASSLDAAYHEQYF. In nucleotides, the CDR3 is TGTGCCAGCAGCTTAGACGCGGCGTACCACGAGCAGTACTTC.

This clonotype was counted ten times or more. The J gene is TRBJ1-1, the V gene TRBV20-1, with unresolved D. Germline CDR1 is DFQATT and CDR2 is SNEGSKA (reference sequence). V lost 3 bases and J 3 bases, leaving 14 bases between the germline ends. CDR3 length: 14 amino acids. The DNA of the CDR3 is TGCAGTGCTAGCGGCGGGGAGTGGGACACTGAAGCTTTCTTT. As protein: CSASGGEWDTEAFF.

This clonotype was counted at least ten times. The J gene is TRBJ2-7, the V gene TRBV4-1; D is undetermined. V was cut by 3 bases and J by 2 bases, with 11 bases left in between. Germline values: CDR1 MGHRA, CDR2 YSYEKL. This CDR3 region has 14 residues. CDR3 bases: TGCGCCAGCAGCCACAAGGACCCAGCCTACGAGCAGTACTTC. As protein: CASSHKDPAYEQYF.

The DNA for the CDR3 is TGTGCCAGTAGTATATCCGGACAATACAATGAGCAGTTCTTC. Translated, it gives CASSISGQYNEQFF. The gene calls are TRBV19 and TRBJ2-1, with D possibly being TRBD1 (5 bases). Germline values: CDR1 LNHDA, CDR2 SQIVND (reference sequence). There are 14 residues in the CDR3. Trimming pared 2 bases from V and 4 bases from J, leaving 9 bases between.

This clonotype was counted only a few times. The V and J genes are TRBV27 and TRBJ1-1; a weak D match, TRBD1 (5 bases). The CDR3 loop spans 13 amino acids. The V end was cut by 5 bases, the J end by 5 bases, with 12 bases between. The V gene's germline CDR1 is MNHEY and CDR2 SMNVEV (reference sequence). CDR3 sequence: CASSLFQGTEAFF. CDR3 in DNA: TGTGCCAGCAGTCTGTTCCAGGGAACTGAAGCTTTCTTT.

On this clonotype: Relative to the germline gene, one junction end is altered; a read error may explain this. This chain uses TRBV5-1 with TRBJ2-2; possibly TRBD2 for D (7 bases). CDR1 SGHRS and CDR2 YFSETQ come from the germline V gene. CDR3 length: 15 residues. For the CDR3, the DNA is TGCGTCAGCAGCTTGGCGGGGGCGAGCACCGGGGAGCTGTTTTTT. The encoded protein is CVSSLAGASTGELFF.